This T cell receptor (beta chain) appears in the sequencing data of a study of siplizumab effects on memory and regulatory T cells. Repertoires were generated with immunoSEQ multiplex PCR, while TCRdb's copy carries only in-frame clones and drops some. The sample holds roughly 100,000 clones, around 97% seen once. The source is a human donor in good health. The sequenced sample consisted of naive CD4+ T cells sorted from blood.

The CDR3: CASSSRGLRSSYEQYF. The CDR3 DNA is TGCGCCAGCAGCTCTAGAGGCCTCAGGAGCTCCTACGAGCAGTACTTC. V and J are TRBV5-1 and TRBJ2-7; no reliable D call. There are 16 residues in the CDR3. Germline CDR1 SGHRS, CDR2 YFSETQ. With 3 bases removed from V and 0 bases from J, the gap between germline ends came to 16 bases. Supplemented by reference TRBV5-1 and TRBJ2-7, the full variable domain reads KAGVTQTPRYLIKTRGQQVTLSCSPISGHRSVSWYQQTPGQGLQFLFEYFSETQRNKGNFPGRFSGRQFSNSRSEMNVSTLELGDSALYLCASSSRGLRSSYEQYFGPGTRLTVT.